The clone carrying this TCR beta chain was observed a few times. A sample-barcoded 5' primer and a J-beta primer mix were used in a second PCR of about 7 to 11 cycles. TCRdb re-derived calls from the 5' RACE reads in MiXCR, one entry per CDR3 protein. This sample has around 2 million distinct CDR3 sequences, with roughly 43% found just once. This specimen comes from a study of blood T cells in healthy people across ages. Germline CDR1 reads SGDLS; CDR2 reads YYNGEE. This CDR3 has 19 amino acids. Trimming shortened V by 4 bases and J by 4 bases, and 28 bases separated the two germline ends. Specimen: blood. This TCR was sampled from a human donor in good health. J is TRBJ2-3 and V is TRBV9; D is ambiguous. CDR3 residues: CASSPSLVVYAQGPDTQYF. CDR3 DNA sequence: TGTGCCAGCAGCCCCAGTTTAGTGGTATACGCACAAGGCCCAGATACGCAGTATTTT.